This TCR beta chain appears in the sequencing data of a study of T-cell memory formation after mild COVID-19. Looking at the study overall: Each donor largely had its own TCR clusters.

As to this clonotype: Its target is not known.

TCRdb passed the 5' RACE reads through MiXCR, listing each CDR3 protein once. The data show some 600,000 distinct CDR3 sequences, roughly 17% seen once. This CDR3 region has 14 residues. CDR1 and CDR2 (germline): KGHDR, SFDVKD. V was pared by 10 bases and J by 7 bases, with 9 bases of the junction left unmatched. The study, taken as a whole, reports: Contracting clones from day 15 to 85 showed balanced CD4/CD8; later expanders favored CD4+.

The sample comprised PBMCs or a T cell subset sorted from them (not recorded which). The gene calls are TRBV24-1 and TRBJ2-1, with TRBD2 matching 10 bases. The TCR sequence derives from an adult woman who had mild COVID-19 (a few samples of this study predate the infection). Cell type and time point are not known. CDR3 DNA sequence: TGTGCCACACGCGGGGCTAGCGGGGGAAATGAGCAGTTCTTC. It codes for CATRGASGGNEQFF.